This record looks at one T cell receptor beta chain sequence and its context. The antigen it binds to is not known. Per-base qualities were not stored, and no clone one base away is much larger. The data belong to a study of shared T cell receptors in the human thymus (dated by TCRdb to about 2021). About the investigation overall: The study examined how the human thymus generates shared, self-reactive T-cell receptor alpha chains.

Library method: the immunoSEQ multiplex PCR assay. Sourced from immuneACCESS, this table was stored by TCRdb with only in-frame sequences that have V and J called. A share of the clones is absent; for the studies checked, an unresolved V gene accounts for under half, and the remainder has no known explanation. This sample gives 500,000 to 750,000 clones in total; 85% to 90% of them show up just once. Roughly 0.0097% of the sample is in the top ten clones. V is shortened by 11 bases, J by 5 bases, and the region joining them spans 22 bases. There are 15 amino acids in the CDR3, from cysteine to phenylalanine inclusive. The DNA shown is the 45-base CDR3, in frame from base 1. For CDR1 and CDR2, the germline V gene lists MDHEN and SYDVKM. This sample was shared with a second study, whose subject was human thymus T cells. As that second study puts it: Immunologically healthy infants undergoing open corrective cardiac surgery for congenital heart defects in Finland were used as donors. Thymus tissue was collected as surgical resects that were removed during corrective cardiac surgery. Both the thymic and the peripheral blood repertoires appeared to show biased V and J gene segment usage. According to the related research, thymic TCR repertoires were highly overlapping among unrelated individuals. The study characterized TCR alpha and beta repertoires from fewer than 10 infant thymus samples and a few related peripheral blood samples. The cohort included more than 5 male and a couple of female infants, with donor ages spanning 7 to 244 days. After being mechanically released from the tissue, thymocytes were kept at -70 degrees C in pellets of about 10-33 million cells. A QIAsymphony instrument was used to extract genomic DNA from frozen cell pellets. The immunoSEQ multiplex PCR assay was used to amplify the TCRB and TCRAD loci from a standardized quantity of quality-controlled genomic DNA. The V(D)J region was spanned by amplicons of a length sufficient to cover the CDR3 and to identify V and J genes. Amplicon sequencing was performed on an Illumina platform through the commercial immunoSEQ service. Primer bias and sequencing errors were corrected as previously described, and TCRAD and TCRB were defined on the basis of the IMGT database. Analysis of the repertoires was done with immunoSEQ Analyzer 3.0 and VDJTools and included basic statistics, V/J segment usage, diversity estimates, rarefaction and pairwise overlap. Diversity was estimated with Chao1, ChaoE, Efron-Thisted, Shannon and inverse Simpson indices, and also on datasets down-sampled to the smallest sample. For repertoire overlap, CDR3 nucleotide sequence, V gene and J gene had to match strictly, and clustering was done by Jaccard-based multidimensional scaling. On average, roughly 800,000 unique TCRB clonotypes were obtained from thymus samples, compared with about 84,000 from blood samples.

The material sequenced was thymocytes. The sequence is built from TRBV28 and TRBJ1-5, with a tentative D gene TRBD1 over 5 matching bases. The origin of this receptor is a boy in the first two years of life with a congenital heart defect. Donor details come from another sample of the same person, matched by shared clones. The CDR3 protein: CAVREGSAHYQPQHF. The nucleotides read TGTGCCGTCAGGGAGGGATCAGCTCACTATCAGCCCCAGCATTTT.